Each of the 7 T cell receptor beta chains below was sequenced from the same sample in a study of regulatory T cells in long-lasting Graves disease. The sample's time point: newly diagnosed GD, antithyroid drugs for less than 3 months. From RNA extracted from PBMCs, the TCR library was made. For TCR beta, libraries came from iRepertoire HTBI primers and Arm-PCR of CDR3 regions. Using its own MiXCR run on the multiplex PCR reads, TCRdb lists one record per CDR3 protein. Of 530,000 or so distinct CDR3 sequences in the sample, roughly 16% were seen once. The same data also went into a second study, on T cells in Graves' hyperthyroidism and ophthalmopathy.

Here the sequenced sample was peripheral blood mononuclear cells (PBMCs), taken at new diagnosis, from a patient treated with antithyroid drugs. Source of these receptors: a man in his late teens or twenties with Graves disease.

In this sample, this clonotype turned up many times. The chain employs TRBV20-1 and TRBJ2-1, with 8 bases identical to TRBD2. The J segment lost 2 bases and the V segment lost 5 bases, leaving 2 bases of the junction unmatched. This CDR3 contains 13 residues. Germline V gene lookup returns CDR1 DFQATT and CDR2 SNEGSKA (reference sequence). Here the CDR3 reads CSAPGLAYNEQFF. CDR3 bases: TGCAGTGCTCCGGGACTAGCCTACAATGAGCAGTTCTTC.

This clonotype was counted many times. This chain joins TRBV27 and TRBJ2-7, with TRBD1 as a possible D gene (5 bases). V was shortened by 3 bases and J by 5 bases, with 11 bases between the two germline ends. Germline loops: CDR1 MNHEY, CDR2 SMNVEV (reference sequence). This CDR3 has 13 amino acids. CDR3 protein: CASSFGRVNEQYF. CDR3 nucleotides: TGTGCCAGCAGTTTTGGCAGGGTGAACGAGCAGTACTTC.

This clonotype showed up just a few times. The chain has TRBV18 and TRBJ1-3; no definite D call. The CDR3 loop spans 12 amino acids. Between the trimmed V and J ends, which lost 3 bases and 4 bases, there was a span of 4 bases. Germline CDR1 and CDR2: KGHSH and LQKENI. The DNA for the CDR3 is TGTGCCAGCTCACCGGCAGGAAACACCATATATTTT. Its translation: CASSPAGNTIYF.

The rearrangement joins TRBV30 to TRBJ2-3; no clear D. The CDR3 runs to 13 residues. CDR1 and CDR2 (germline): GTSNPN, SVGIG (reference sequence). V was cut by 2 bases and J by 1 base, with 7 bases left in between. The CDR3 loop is CAWSRYGTDTQYF. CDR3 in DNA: TGTGCCTGGAGTCGCTACGGCACAGATACGCAGTATTTT.

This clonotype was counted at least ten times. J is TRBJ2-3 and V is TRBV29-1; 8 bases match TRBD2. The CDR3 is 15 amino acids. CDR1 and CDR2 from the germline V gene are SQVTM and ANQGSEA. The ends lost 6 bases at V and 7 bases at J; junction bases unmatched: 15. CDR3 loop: CSVAPDASGGNTQYF. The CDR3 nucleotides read TGCAGCGTCGCCCCCGATGCCAGCGGGGGAAATACGCAGTATTTT.

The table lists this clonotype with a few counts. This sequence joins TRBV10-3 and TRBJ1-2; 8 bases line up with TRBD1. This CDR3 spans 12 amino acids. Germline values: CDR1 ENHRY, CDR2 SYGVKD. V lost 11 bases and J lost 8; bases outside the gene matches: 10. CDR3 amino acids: CAHTGTGKGYTF. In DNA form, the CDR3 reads TGTGCCCATACCGGGACAGGAAAAGGCTACACCTTC.

The chain's CDR3 is CAISATGSGTEAFF. The DNA for the CDR3 is TGTGCCATCAGTGCCACAGGTTCGGGCACTGAAGCTTTCTTT. The chain has TRBV10-3 and TRBJ1-1, with a tentative D call TRBD1 (5 bases). Trimming shortened V by 4 bases and J by 4 bases, and 13 bases separated the two germline ends. The CDR3 runs 14 residues. Looked up from germline, CDR1 is ENHRY and CDR2 is SYGVKD.